This T cell receptor beta chain was captured by sequencing in a study of T cells after yellow fever vaccination. Study-level results: Reappearance after the booster was seen for most primary-vaccination clones, at 95% to 97% CD4 and 85% to 90% CD8. Sorted repertoires could include abundant contaminating clonotypes from bulk cells. A small share of clonotypes appeared in both CD4 and CD8 compartments.

Regarding this clonotype: Its target is unknown.

Template switching by 5'RACE produced TCR cDNA, adding a universal primer site and UMIs. TCRdb ran MiXCR on the 5' RACE reads and lists one entry per CDR3 protein. Here the sample spans roughly 500,000 distinct CDR3 sequences, less than 20% being singletons. CDR1 is DFQATT, CDR2 SNEGSKA, per germline (reference sequence). V shed 3 bases, J shed 6 bases, and the junction held 2 bases outside the gene matches. The CDR3 runs 12 residues. The source was PBMCs, collected 15 days after the yellow fever booster vaccination. The chain combines TRBV20-1 with TRBJ2-1; TRBD1 agrees at 7 bases. The TCR was taken from a man between 25 and 39 years old who received the YFV17D yellow fever vaccine. CDR3 loop: CSARGDSNEQFF. The CDR3 nucleotides read TGCAGTGCTAGGGGGGACAGCAATGAGCAGTTCTTC.